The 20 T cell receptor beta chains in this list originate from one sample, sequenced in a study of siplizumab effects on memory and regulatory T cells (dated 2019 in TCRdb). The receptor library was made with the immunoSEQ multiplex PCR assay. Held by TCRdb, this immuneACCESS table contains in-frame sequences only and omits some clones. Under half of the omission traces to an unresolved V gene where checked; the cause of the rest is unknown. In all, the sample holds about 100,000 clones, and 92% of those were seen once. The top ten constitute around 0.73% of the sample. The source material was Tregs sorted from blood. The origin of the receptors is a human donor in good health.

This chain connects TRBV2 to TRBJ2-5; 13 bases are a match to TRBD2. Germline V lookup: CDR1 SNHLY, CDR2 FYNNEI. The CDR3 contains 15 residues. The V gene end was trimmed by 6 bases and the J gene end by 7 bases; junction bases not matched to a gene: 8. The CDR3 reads CASRGGLAGPGTQYF. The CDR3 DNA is TGTGCCAGCAGGGGGGGACTAGCGGGACCCGGGACCCAGTACTTC.

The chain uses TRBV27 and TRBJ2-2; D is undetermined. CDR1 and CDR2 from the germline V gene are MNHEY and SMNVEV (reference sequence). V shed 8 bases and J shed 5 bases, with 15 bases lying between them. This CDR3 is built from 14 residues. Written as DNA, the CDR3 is TGTGCCAGCGGAAGGCCCATCCCTACCGGGGAGCTGTTTTTT. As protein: CASGRPIPTGELFF.

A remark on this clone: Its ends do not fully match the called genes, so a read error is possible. The CDR3 region has the DNA TGTGCCAGCAGGCCCTTTTGGGGAGCTGTTTTT. Its translation is CASRPFWGAVF. This sequence joins TRBV27 and TRBJ2-2; D is possibly TRBD2 (5 bases). Germline V gene data show CDR1 as MNHEY and CDR2 as SMNVEV (reference sequence). The CDR3 consists of 11 residues.

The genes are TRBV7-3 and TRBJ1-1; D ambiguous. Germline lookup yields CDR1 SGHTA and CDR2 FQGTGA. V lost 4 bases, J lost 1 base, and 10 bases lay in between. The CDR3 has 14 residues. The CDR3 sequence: CASSSIGGNTEAFF. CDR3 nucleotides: TGTGCCAGCAGCTCCATAGGAGGGAACACTGAAGCTTTCTTT.

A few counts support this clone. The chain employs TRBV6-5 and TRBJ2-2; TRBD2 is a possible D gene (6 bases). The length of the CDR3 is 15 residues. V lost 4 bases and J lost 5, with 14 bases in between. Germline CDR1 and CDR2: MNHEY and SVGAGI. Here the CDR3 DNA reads TGTGCCAGCAGTTTCTCGGGACTCAAGACCGGGGAGCTGTTTTTT. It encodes CASSFSGLKTGELFF.

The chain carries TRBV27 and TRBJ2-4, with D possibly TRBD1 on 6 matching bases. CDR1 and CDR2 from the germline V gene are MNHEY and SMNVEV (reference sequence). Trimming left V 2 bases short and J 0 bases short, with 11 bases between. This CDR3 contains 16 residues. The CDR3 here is CASSLDRTLAKNIQYF. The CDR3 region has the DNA TGTGCCAGCAGTTTAGACAGGACACTAGCCAAAAACATTCAGTACTTC.

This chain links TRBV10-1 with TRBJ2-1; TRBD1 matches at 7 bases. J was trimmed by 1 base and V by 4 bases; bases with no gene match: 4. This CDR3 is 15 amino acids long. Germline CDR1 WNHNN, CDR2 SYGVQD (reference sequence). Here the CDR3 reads CASSVDRVSYNEQFF. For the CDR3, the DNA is TGCGCCAGCAGTGTCGACAGGGTATCCTACAATGAGCAGTTCTTC.

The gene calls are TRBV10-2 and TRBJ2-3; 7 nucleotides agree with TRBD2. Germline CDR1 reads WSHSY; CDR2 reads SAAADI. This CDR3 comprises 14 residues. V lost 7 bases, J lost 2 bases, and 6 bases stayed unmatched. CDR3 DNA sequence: TGCGCCAGCACCTTAGCGGGTCTCACAGATACGCAGTATTTT. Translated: CASTLAGLTDTQYF.

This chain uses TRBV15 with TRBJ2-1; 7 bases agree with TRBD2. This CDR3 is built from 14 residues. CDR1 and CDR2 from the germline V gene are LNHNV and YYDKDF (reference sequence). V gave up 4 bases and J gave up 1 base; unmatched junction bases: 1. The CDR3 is CATSTGRSYNEQFF. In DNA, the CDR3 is TGTGCCACCAGCACCGGGAGGTCCTACAATGAGCAGTTCTTC. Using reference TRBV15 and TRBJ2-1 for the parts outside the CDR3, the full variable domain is DAMVIQNPRYQVTQFGKPVTLSCSQTLNHNVMYWYQQKSSQAPKLLFHYYDKDFNNEADTPDNFQSRRPNTSFCFLDIRSPGLGDTAMYLCATSTGRSYNEQFFGPGTRLTVL.

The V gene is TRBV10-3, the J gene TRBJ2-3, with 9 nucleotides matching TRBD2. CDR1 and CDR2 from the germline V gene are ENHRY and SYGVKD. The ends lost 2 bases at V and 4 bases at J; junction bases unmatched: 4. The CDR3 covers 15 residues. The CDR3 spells CAISERTSVADTQYF. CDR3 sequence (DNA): TGTGCCATCAGTGAGAGGACTAGCGTAGCAGATACGCAGTATTTT.

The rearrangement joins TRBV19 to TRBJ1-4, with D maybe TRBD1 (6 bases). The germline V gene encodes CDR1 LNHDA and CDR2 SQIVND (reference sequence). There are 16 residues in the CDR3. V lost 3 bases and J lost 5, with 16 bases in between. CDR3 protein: CASSMLRGQSNEKLFF. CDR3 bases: TGTGCCAGTAGTATGTTACGGGGGCAGTCCAATGAAAAACTGTTTTTT.

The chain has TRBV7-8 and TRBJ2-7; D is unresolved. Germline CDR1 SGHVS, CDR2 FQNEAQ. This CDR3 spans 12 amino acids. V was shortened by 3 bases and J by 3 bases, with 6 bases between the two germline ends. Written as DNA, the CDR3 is TGTGCCAGCAGCTTTACAAGCTACGAGCAGTACTTC. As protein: CASSFTSYEQYF. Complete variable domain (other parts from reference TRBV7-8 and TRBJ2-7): GAGVSQSPRYKVAKRGQDVALRCDPISGHVSLFWYQQALGQGPEFLTYFQNEAQLDKSGLPSDRFFAERPEGSVSTLKIQRTQQEDSAVYLCASSFTSYEQYFGPGTRLTVT.

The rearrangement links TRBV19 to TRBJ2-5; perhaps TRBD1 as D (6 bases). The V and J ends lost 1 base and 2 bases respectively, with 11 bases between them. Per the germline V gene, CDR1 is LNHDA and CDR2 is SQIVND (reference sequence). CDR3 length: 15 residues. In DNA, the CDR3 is TGTGCCAGTAGTATAGTTGGACAGTCACAAGAGACCCAGTACTTC. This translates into CASSIVGQSQETQYF.

CDR3: CASRSETGGNQPQHF. The CDR3 coding sequence is TGTGCCAGCCGAAGCGAGACAGGGGGCAATCAGCCCCAGCATTTT. The chain uses TRBV2 and TRBJ1-5; 8 bases are shared with TRBD1. Germline CDR1 and CDR2: SNHLY and FYNNEI. This CDR3 region has 15 residues. The ends lost 8 bases at V and 2 bases at J; junction bases unmatched: 8. Supplemented by reference TRBV2 and TRBJ1-5, the full variable domain reads EPEVTQTPSHQVTQMGQEVILRCVPISNHLYFYWYRQILGQKVEFLVSFYNNEISEKSEIFDDQFSVERPDGSNFTLKIRSTKLEDSAMYFCASRSETGGNQPQHFGDGTRLSIL.

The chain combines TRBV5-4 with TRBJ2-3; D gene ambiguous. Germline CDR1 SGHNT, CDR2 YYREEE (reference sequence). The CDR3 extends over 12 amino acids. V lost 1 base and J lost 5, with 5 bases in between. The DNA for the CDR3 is TGTGCCAGCAGCTTGTCTAGAGATACGCAGTATTTT. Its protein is CASSLSRDTQYF.

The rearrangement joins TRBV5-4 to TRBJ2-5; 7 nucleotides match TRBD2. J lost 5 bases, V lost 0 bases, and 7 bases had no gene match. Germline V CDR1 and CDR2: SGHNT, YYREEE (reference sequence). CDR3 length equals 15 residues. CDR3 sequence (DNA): TGTGCCAGCAGCTTGGGGTTGTTGGGGGGGGAGACCCAGTACTTC. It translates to CASSLGLLGGETQYF. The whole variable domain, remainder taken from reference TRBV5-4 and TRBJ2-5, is ETGVTQSPTHLIKTRGQQVTLRCSSQSGHNTVSWYQQALGQGPQFIFQYYREEENGRGNFPPRFSGLQFPNYSSELNVNALELDDSALYLCASSLGLLGGETQYFGPGTRLLVL.

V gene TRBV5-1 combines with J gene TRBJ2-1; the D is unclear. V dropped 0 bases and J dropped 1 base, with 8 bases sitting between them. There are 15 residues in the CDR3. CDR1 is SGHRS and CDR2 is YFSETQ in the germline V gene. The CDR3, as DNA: TGCGCCAGCAGCTTGGCGGCAACGTCCTACAATGAGCAGTTCTTC. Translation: CASSLAATSYNEQFF.

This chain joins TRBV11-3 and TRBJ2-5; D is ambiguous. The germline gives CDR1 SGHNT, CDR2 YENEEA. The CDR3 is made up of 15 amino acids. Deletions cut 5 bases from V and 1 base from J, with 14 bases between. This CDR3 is CASSRSPGFQETQYF. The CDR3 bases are TGTGCCAGCAGCCGATCGCCCGGGTTCCAAGAGACCCAGTACTTC.

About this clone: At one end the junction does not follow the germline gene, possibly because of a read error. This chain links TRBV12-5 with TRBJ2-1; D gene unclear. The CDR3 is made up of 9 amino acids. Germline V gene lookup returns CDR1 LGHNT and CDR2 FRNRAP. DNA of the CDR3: TGTGCTAGTGGTTTGGCTACTATCTTC. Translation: CASGLATIF.

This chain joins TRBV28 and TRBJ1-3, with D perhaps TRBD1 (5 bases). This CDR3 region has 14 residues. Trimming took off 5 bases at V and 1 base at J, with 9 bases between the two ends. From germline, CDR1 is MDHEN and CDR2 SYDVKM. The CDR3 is CASSPQGSGNTIYF. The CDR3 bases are TGTGCCAGCAGTCCGCAGGGTTCTGGAAACACCATATATTTT.